This T cell receptor beta chain was documented in a study of CD8 T cells in Susac syndrome. RNA totalling roughly 0.5 to 1 ug underwent reverse transcription with random hexamers. By means of immunoSEQ multiplex PCR, TCR beta CDR3 spanning 54 Vbeta and 13 Jbeta underwent amplification. TCRdb passed the immunoSEQ multiplex PCR reads through MiXCR, listing each CDR3 protein once. Of 210,000 or so distinct CDR3 sequences listed, around nine tenths are singletons. Germline values: CDR1 LGHNA, CDR2 YNFKEQ. CDR3 length: 16 amino acids. Trimming removed 3 bases at V and 0 bases at J, with 15 bases between. CD8+ and CD4+ T cells taken from blood had their TCR beta sequenced. The multiple sclerosis controls comprised treatment-naive patients whose relapsing-remitting disease was stable or active. Negative isolation yielded CD8+ and CD4+ T cells; FACS enriched TEMRA cells.

V is TRBV4-2 and J is TRBJ2-7; D uncertain. This clonotype originated in a human donor with multiple sclerosis. Sequenced material: CD8+ T cells from PBMCs. The CDR3 DNA follows: TGTGCCAGCAGCCAGGGTTGGACGGAGAGCTCCTACGAGCAGTACTTC. Translated: CASSQGWTESSYEQYF.